One sample yielded the 32 T cell receptor beta chains listed below, sequenced in a study of cytomegalovirus exposure and HLA in healthy donors (dated by TCRdb to between 2016 and 2019). The library was produced with the immunoSEQ multiplex PCR assay. For the multiplex PCR, a mixture combining 60 forward primers for TCR Vbeta segments and 13 reverse primers for TCR Jbeta segments was used. As stored in TCRdb, this immuneACCESS dataset retains in-frame rearrangements with V and J assigned. A fraction of the clones does not appear; measured against another copy, unresolved V genes explain less than half of the discrepancy, and the remainder lacks a known reason. Per the sample table, the count is under 90,000 clones. The top ten clonotypes cover 15% of the sample. Sequenced: PBMCs. These receptors all stem from a man between 50 and 59 years old in good health and CMV-seropositive.

The chain combines TRBV19 with TRBJ1-1; 8 bases align to TRBD1. After removal of 10 bases from V and 5 bases from J, the junction contained 12 bases not matched to a gene. Germline CDR1 LNHDA, CDR2 SQIVND (reference sequence). The CDR3 loop spans 14 amino acids. The CDR3 region has the DNA TGTGCCACCTGCGGACAGGGAGTAGGAACTGAAGCTTTCTTT. Translation: CATCGQGVGTEAFF.

The chain uses TRBV25-1 and TRBJ2-1; D is unresolved. The CDR3 consists of 10 residues. V was pared by 6 bases and J by 6 bases, with 3 bases between. The V gene's germline CDR1 is MGHDK and CDR2 SYGVNS. This CDR3 reads CASSFNEQFF. The DNA for the CDR3 is TGTGCCAGCAGCTTCAATGAGCAGTTCTTC. Based on the CDR3 plus reference TRBV25-1 and TRBJ2-1, the full variable domain is EADIYQTPRYLVIGTGKKITLECSQTMGHDKMYWYQQDPGMELHLIHYSYGVNSTEKGDLSSESTVSRIRTEHFPLTLESARPSHTSQYLCASSFNEQFFGPGTRLTVL.

CDR3: CASSLAGLAGVPDTQYF. The CDR3 nucleotides are TGTGCCAGCAGCTTAGCGGGACTAGCGGGGGTCCCAGATACGCAGTATTTT. The chain is built from TRBV7-2 and TRBJ2-3; TRBD2 matches at 14 bases. Germline CDR1 and CDR2: SGHTA and FQGNSA. The CDR3 has 17 residues. V shed 0 bases, J shed 4 bases, and the junction held 3 bases outside the gene matches. The variable domain in full, with the rest retrieved from reference TRBV7-2 and TRBJ2-3, is GAGVSQSPSNKVTEKGKDVELRCDPISGHTALYWYRQSLGQGLEFLIYFQGNSAPDKSGLPSDRFSAERTGGSVSTLTIQRTQQEDSAVYLCASSLAGLAGVPDTQYFGPGTRLTVL.

On this clone itself: The junction shows a germline mismatch at one end, possibly a read error. This chain connects TRBV7-7 to TRBJ2-5; the match to TRBD2 covers 8 bases. The CDR3 covers 15 residues. Germline CDR1 reads SSHAT; CDR2 reads FNYEAQ (reference sequence). CDR3 loop: CASSMGLSGSETQYF. The CDR3, as DNA: TGTGCTAGCAGCATGGGACTAAGCGGGAGTGAGACCCAGTACTTC.

The rearrangement links TRBV15 to TRBJ1-1; TRBD1 might be the D (5 bases). CDR1 and CDR2 (germline): LNHNV, YYDKDF (reference sequence). The CDR3 sequence is 16 residues long. With 3 bases removed from V and 3 bases from J, the gap between germline ends came to 17 bases. The CDR3 loop is CATSSATTLRDTEAFF. The DNA for the CDR3 is TGTGCCACCAGCAGCGCGACGACACTCAGGGACACTGAAGCTTTCTTT. The full variable domain, with the rest looked up from reference TRBV15 and TRBJ1-1, is DAMVIQNPRYQVTQFGKPVTLSCSQTLNHNVMYWYQQKSSQAPKLLFHYYDKDFNNEADTPDNFQSRRPNTSFCFLDIRSPGLGDTAMYLCATSSATTLRDTEAFFGQGTRLTVV.

CDR3 residues: CASTRQGAGDTEAFF. CDR3 DNA sequence: TGCGCCAGCACCAGACAGGGGGCAGGGGACACTGAAGCTTTCTTT. V is TRBV4-1 and J is TRBJ1-1, with 10 bases lining up with TRBD1. Germline V gene lookup returns CDR1 MGHRA and CDR2 YSYEKL. Germline trimming cut 7 bases from V and 3 bases from J; bases unmatched to any gene: 8. CDR3 length: 15 amino acids.

The rearrangement uses TRBV6-4 and TRBJ2-2, with D perhaps TRBD2 (6 bases). The germline CDR1 and CDR2 sequences are MRHNA and SNTAGT. V was clipped by 6 bases and J by 7 bases, with 15 bases between them. This CDR3 spans 14 amino acids. CDR3 nucleotides: TGTGCCAGCAGAACCTCCAGGGAGGTCGGGGAGCTGTTTTTT. It translates to CASRTSREVGELFF.

In the case of this clone: Sequence at one end of the junction differs from germline and may be a read error. V and J are TRBV7-7 and TRBJ2-5; 9 bases match TRBD1. This CDR3 has 15 amino acids. CDR1 and CDR2 (germline): SSHAT, FNYEAQ (reference sequence). DNA of the CDR3: TGTGCTAGCAGCTTAGAGGACAGGGGTTCGGAGACCCAGTACTTC. This gives the protein CASSLEDRGSETQYF.

J is TRBJ1-1 and V is TRBV20-1, with D possibly matching TRBD1 (6 bases). This CDR3 region has 11 residues. The germline gives CDR1 DFQATT, CDR2 SNEGSKA (reference sequence). The CDR3 DNA is TGCAGAGGGGGGGTAGACACTGAAGCTTTCTTT. It yields the protein CRGGVDTEAFF.

The chain joins TRBV5-1 to TRBJ2-7; D remains ambiguous. V dropped 2 bases and J dropped 6 bases, with 15 bases sitting between them. The V gene's germline CDR1 is SGHRS and CDR2 YFSETQ. The CDR3 length is 14 residues. The CDR3 loop reads CASSLKTGLSEQYF. The CDR3 DNA reads TGCGCCAGCAGCTTAAAGACTGGCCTTTCCGAGCAGTACTTC.

The chain combines TRBV7-2 with TRBJ1-2, with D perhaps TRBD1 (5 bases). Germline V lookup: CDR1 SGHTA, CDR2 FQGNSA. Trimming shortened V by 5 bases and J by 4 bases, and 14 bases separated the two germline ends. The CDR3 length is 14 residues. CDR3 in amino acids: CASSLGLLSYGYTF. The CDR3 nucleotides are TGTGCCAGCAGCCTGGGACTTCTAAGCTATGGCTACACCTTC.

This sequence joins TRBV7-9 and TRBJ2-5; 13 bases line up with TRBD2. The trim removed 5 bases at V and 5 bases at J, leaving 8 bases unmatched. This CDR3 is built from 16 residues. Germline values: CDR1 SEHNR, CDR2 FQNEAQ (reference sequence). CDR3 residues: CASSPGTSGMGETQYF. CDR3 bases: TGTGCCAGCAGCCCCGGGACTAGCGGGATGGGGGAGACCCAGTACTTC.

This chain connects TRBV7-8 to TRBJ2-7; weak D call: TRBD1 (5 bases). CDR3 length equals 15 residues. The V gene's germline CDR1 is SGHVS and CDR2 FQNEAQ. V lost 2 bases and J 0 bases, leaving 11 bases between the germline ends. The CDR3 nucleotides read TGTGCCAGCAGCTTAACAGGCGGATACTCCTACGAGCAGTACTTC. This codes for CASSLTGGYSYEQYF.

This sequence joins TRBV7-9 and TRBJ1-1; D is perhaps TRBD1 (5 bases). CDR1 is SEHNR, CDR2 FQNEAQ, per germline (reference sequence). The V end was cut by 0 bases, the J end by 4 bases, with 9 bases between. The CDR3 has 14 amino acids. CDR3 nucleotide sequence: TGTGCCAGCAGCTTAGCGCTGGGGGGCACTGAAGCTTTCTTT. It yields the protein CASSLALGGTEAFF.

The chain carries TRBV6-5 and TRBJ1-2; the D gene is possibly TRBD1 (5 bases). The germline CDR1 and CDR2 sequences are MNHEY and SVGAGI. The length of the CDR3 is 15 residues. V dropped 0 bases and J dropped 4 bases, with 12 bases sitting between them. Here the CDR3 reads CASSYSGGGGYGYTF. The CDR3 region has the DNA TGTGCCAGCAGTTACTCGGGGGGGGGTGGCTATGGCTACACCTTC.

This chain's CDR3 is CASSRGFLTGELFF. The DNA for the CDR3 is TGCGCCAGCAGCCGGGGATTCTTGACCGGGGAGCTGTTTTTT. The chain carries TRBV5-1 and TRBJ2-2; possibly TRBD2 for D (5 bases). Between the trimmed V and J ends, which lost 4 bases and 5 bases, there was a span of 12 bases. Germline CDR1 SGHRS, CDR2 YFSETQ. The CDR3 contains 14 residues.

The chain uses TRBV7-2 and TRBJ2-1; possible D gene TRBD2, 6 bases. Germline assignment: CDR1 SGHTA and CDR2 FQGNSA. V dropped 7 bases and J dropped 0 bases, with 16 bases sitting between them. The CDR3 length is 16 residues. CDR3 sequence: CASTPAGASSYNEQFF. For the CDR3, the DNA is TGTGCCAGCACCCCAGCGGGCGCAAGCTCCTACAATGAGCAGTTCTTC.

The CDR3 loop reads CAWSSAGGIPETQYF. The CDR3 DNA reads as TGTGCCTGGAGTAGCGCGGGAGGTATCCCAGAGACCCAGTACTTC. The chain employs TRBV30 and TRBJ2-5; 8 positions agree with TRBD2. The V gene's germline CDR1 is GTSNPN and CDR2 SVGIG (reference sequence). V was clipped by 2 bases and J by 4 bases; unmatched bases: 9. The CDR3 spans 15 residues.

The chain recombines TRBV5-1 with TRBJ2-7; TRBD1 matches 10 bases. Per the germline V gene, CDR1 is SGHRS and CDR2 is YFSETQ. This CDR3 contains 16 residues. The ends lost 0 bases at V and 5 bases at J; junction bases unmatched: 8. The CDR3 loop reads CASSLDLPGQGNEQYF. The CDR3 region has the DNA TGCGCCAGCAGCTTGGATCTCCCGGGACAGGGGAACGAGCAGTACTTC. Full variable domain (rest looked up from reference TRBV5-1 and TRBJ2-7): KAGVTQTPRYLIKTRGQQVTLSCSPISGHRSVSWYQQTPGQGLQFLFEYFSETQRNKGNFPGRFSGRQFSNSRSEMNVSTLELGDSALYLCASSLDLPGQGNEQYFGPGTRLTVT.

The gene calls are TRBV4-3 and TRBJ2-1; 16 nucleotides line up with TRBD2. Looked up from germline, CDR1 is LGHNA and CDR2 is YSLEER. Trimming took 5 bases from V and 7 from J; bases not matched to a gene: 2. The CDR3 has 15 residues. The CDR3: CASSSGLAGGNEQFF. In DNA, the CDR3 is TGCGCCAGCAGCTCGGGACTAGCGGGAGGGAATGAGCAGTTCTTC.

The DNA for the CDR3 is TGTGCCAGCAGTTTGGGGGACAGATCCTACAATGAGCAGTTCTTC. Translating it yields CASSLGDRSYNEQFF. The chain links TRBV28 to TRBJ2-1; 7 bases fit TRBD1. The germline CDR1 and CDR2 sequences are MDHEN and SYDVKM. The ends lost 3 bases at V and 1 base at J; junction bases unmatched: 3. This CDR3 spans 15 amino acids.

The chain couples TRBV7-8 to TRBJ2-7, with 16 bases identical to TRBD2. V shed 0 bases, J shed 6 bases, and the junction held 5 bases outside the gene matches. The CDR3 has 17 amino acids. Germline CDR1 SGHVS, CDR2 FQNEAQ. CDR3 amino acids: CASSLAGLAGGPGEQYF. DNA for the CDR3: TGTGCCAGCAGCTTAGCGGGACTAGCGGGAGGGCCCGGCGAGCAGTACTTC.

V gene TRBV5-1 combines with J gene TRBJ1-4, with D tentatively TRBD1 (5 bases). Germline CDR1 is SGHRS and CDR2 is YFSETQ. V shed 0 bases and J shed 7 bases, with 7 bases lying between them. The CDR3 covers 13 residues. The CDR3 bases are TGCGCCAGCAGCTTGGGGAGGGGTGAAAAACTGTTTTTT. Amino acids: CASSLGRGEKLFF.

V is TRBV2 and J is TRBJ1-2, with D tentatively TRBD1 (6 bases). The V gene's germline CDR1 is SNHLY and CDR2 FYNNEI. The CDR3 covers 16 residues. Trimming shortened V by 7 bases and J by 0 bases, and 18 bases separated the two germline ends. CDR3 sequence: CASTPLRDIANYGYTF. The DNA for the CDR3 is TGTGCCAGCACCCCCCTCCGGGACATCGCTAACTATGGCTACACCTTC.

The rearrangement links TRBV5-1 to TRBJ2-7; 11 bases are shared with TRBD2. CDR1 and CDR2 from the germline V gene are SGHRS and YFSETQ. CDR3 size: 15 residues. Trimming removed 3 bases from V and 0 bases from J; junction bases left unmatched: 2. The chain's CDR3 is CASSSTSGSSYEQYF. CDR3 nucleotide sequence: TGCGCCAGCAGCTCTACTAGCGGGAGCTCCTACGAGCAGTACTTC.

The chain carries TRBV7-2 and TRBJ2-3; 8 nucleotides align to TRBD2. This CDR3 has 14 residues. Trimming removed 4 bases from V and 5 bases from J; junction bases left unmatched: 5. CDR1 SGHTA and CDR2 FQGNSA come from the germline V gene. The CDR3 sequence is CASSSGLARDTQYF. The DNA of the CDR3 is TGTGCCAGCAGCTCCGGACTAGCCCGAGATACGCAGTATTTT.

The J gene is TRBJ2-1, the V gene TRBV11-2; D is perhaps TRBD1 (5 bases). Germline assignment: CDR1 SGHAT and CDR2 FQNNGV. Trimming took off 0 bases at V and 4 bases at J, with 10 bases between the two ends. The CDR3 is 15 amino acids. Here the CDR3 DNA reads TGTGCCAGCAGCTTAGAGCAGGGTTATTACAATGAGCAGTTCTTC. Translating gives CASSLEQGYYNEQFF.

The rearrangement uses TRBV4-3 and TRBJ2-3, with 10 bases that match TRBD1. J lost 5 bases, V lost 1 base, and 3 bases had no gene match. The germline CDR1 and CDR2 sequences are LGHNA and YSLEER. The CDR3 has 15 amino acids. The CDR3 loop reads CASSQGGQGRDTQYF. In DNA form, the CDR3 reads TGCGCCAGCAGCCAAGGGGGACAGGGGAGAGATACGCAGTATTTT.

The chain employs TRBV18 and TRBJ1-1, with D possibly TRBD1 on 6 matching bases. Per the germline V gene, CDR1 is KGHSH and CDR2 is LQKENI. The CDR3 covers 16 residues. Trimming pared 4 bases from V and 1 base from J, leaving 16 bases between. The CDR3 nucleotides are TGTGCCAGCTCACTACGGGACACCACTTCGAACACTGAAGCTTTCTTT. This codes for CASSLRDTTSNTEAFF.

CDR3 sequence reads: CASSPNLAEETQYF. The DNA of the CDR3 is TGTGCCAGCTCACCAAATCTAGCGGAAGAGACCCAGTACTTC. The chain employs TRBV18 and TRBJ2-5; TRBD2 agrees at 7 bases. This CDR3 contains 14 residues. Unmatched junction bases numbered 3, after V lost 2 bases and J lost 3 bases. The germline V gene has CDR1 KGHSH and CDR2 LQKENI.

CDR3 in DNA: TGTGCCAGCAGCAAGACAGGGATTTTAGGCTACACCTTC. Translation gives CASSKTGILGYTF. The chain links TRBV5-4 to TRBJ1-2; TRBD1 agrees at 7 bases. Unmatched junction bases numbered 8, after V lost 4 bases and J lost 8 bases. CDR3 length: 13 amino acids. Germline values: CDR1 SGHNT, CDR2 YYREEE (reference sequence).

The rearrangement links TRBV7-9 to TRBJ2-2; 9 nucleotides line up with TRBD2. This CDR3 region has 15 residues. The germline V gene encodes CDR1 SEHNR and CDR2 FQNEAQ (reference sequence). The V gene end was trimmed by 5 bases and the J gene end by 4 bases; junction bases not matched to a gene: 5. The DNA of the CDR3 is TGTGCCAGCAGCGTAACTAGCGGGTCCACCGGGGAGCTGTTTTTT. Protein sequence: CASSVTSGSTGELFF. The full variable domain, completed using reference TRBV7-9 and TRBJ2-2, is DTGVSQNPRHKITKRGQNVTFRCDPISEHNRLYWYRQTLGQGPEFLTYFQNEAQLEKSRLLSDRFSAERPKGSFSTLEIQRTEQGDSAMYLCASSVTSGSTGELFFGEGSRLTVL.